This entry lists 30 T cell receptor beta chains sequenced from one sample in a study of early T cells in non-severe SARS-CoV-2 infection. TCRdb re-called the 5' RACE reads through MiXCR, storing one row per CDR3 protein. The table has roughly 54,000 distinct CDR3 sequences, around 7.7% seen once. Sequencing used whole blood, obtained at baseline. The receptors originated from an adult who was a healthcare worker with PCR-confirmed SARS-CoV-2 infection or an uninfected control (not recorded which).

The chain links TRBV10-3 to TRBJ1-2; D gene ambiguous. V gave up 3 bases and J gave up 2 bases, with 10 bases separating them. Germline CDR1 and CDR2: ENHRY and SYGVKD. CDR3 length: 14 residues. The CDR3 sequence is CAISEGARNYGYTF. Here the CDR3 DNA reads TGTGCCATCAGTGAAGGTGCCAGGAACTATGGCTACACCTTC.

This clonotype was seen many times. This sequence joins TRBV9 and TRBJ2-1, with TRBD1 identical over 8 bases. V trimming: 3 bases; J trimming: 3 bases; junction bases outside the gene matches: 8. The CDR3 length is 16 residues. CDR1 and CDR2 from the germline V gene are SGDLS and YYNGEE. CDR3 coding DNA: TGTGCCAGCAGCGCCCAGGGACAGGCCTACTACAATGAGCAGTTCTTC. It yields the protein CASSAQGQAYYNEQFF. Full variable domain (outside the CDR3, taken from reference TRBV9 and TRBJ2-1): DSGVTQTPKHLITATGQRVTLRCSPRSGDLSVYWYQQSLDQGLQFLIQYYNGEERAKGNILERFSAQQFPDLHSELNLSSLELGDSALYFCASSAQGQAYYNEQFFGPGTRLTVL.

This clonotype was seen more than once but under ten times. The V gene is TRBV10-3, the J gene TRBJ2-7, with 10 bases identical to TRBD1. There are 14 residues in the CDR3. Unmatched junction bases numbered 9, after V lost 11 bases and J lost 2 bases. Germline lookup yields CDR1 ENHRY and CDR2 SYGVKD. This CDR3 reads CASGAGTGAYEQYF. CDR3 DNA sequence: TGTGCCTCTGGGGCCGGGACAGGGGCCTACGAGCAGTACTTC.

This clonotype was counted between two and nine times. This chain links TRBV5-5 with TRBJ2-7; 11 bases are a match to TRBD1. The germline V gene has CDR1 SGHKS and CDR2 YYEKEE (reference sequence). The trim removed 3 bases at V and 6 bases at J, leaving 5 bases unmatched. The CDR3 has 14 amino acids. CDR3 nucleotides: TGTGCCAGCAGCTCCGGGACAGGGGGATTCGAGCAGTACTTC. Its translation is CASSSGTGGFEQYF.

This clonotype appeared many times. The CDR3 loop reads CASSPLSGGRGDTQYF. CDR3 sequence (DNA): TGTGCCAGCAGTCCCCTGTCCGGAGGGAGGGGAGATACGCAGTATTTT. The rearrangement uses TRBV11-2 and TRBJ2-3, with 7 bases lining up with TRBD2. CDR1 SGHAT and CDR2 FQNNGV come from the germline V gene. The V and J ends lost 6 bases and 5 bases, in that order; junction bases with no gene match: 14. CDR3 length: 16 amino acids.

V gene TRBV28 combines with J gene TRBJ2-2; 10 bases align to TRBD1. V shed 3 bases, J shed 0 bases, and the junction held 4 bases outside the gene matches. This CDR3 spans 17 amino acids. The V gene's germline CDR1 is MDHEN and CDR2 SYDVKM. The CDR3 bases are TGTGCCAGCAGTTTTTGGGGACAGGGGCCGAACACCGGGGAGCTGTTTTTT. Amino acid sequence: CASSFWGQGPNTGELFF.

This clonotype has at least ten counts. V gene TRBV12-3 or TRBV12-4 combines with J gene TRBJ2-2; D gene uncertain. The CDR3 has 11 residues. The V end was cut by 6 bases, the J end by 6 bases, with 5 bases between. The CDR3 bases are TGTGCCAGCAGGGCAGCCGGGGAGCTGTTTTTT. The encoded protein is CASRAAGELFF.

The rearrangement uses TRBV7-3 and TRBJ2-1; 8 nucleotides agree with TRBD2. The V segment lost 4 bases and the J segment 7 bases; nucleotides outside the gene matches: 9. The length of the CDR3 is 15 residues. Germline V gene data show CDR1 as SGHTA and CDR2 as FQGTGA. The chain's CDR3 is CASSSPGLGRNEQFF. The CDR3 DNA sequence: TGTGCCAGCAGCTCGCCGGGACTAGGTCGGAATGAGCAGTTCTTC.

This clonotype was detected a few times. This rearrangement joins TRBV6-1 to TRBJ2-3; D gene ambiguous. Germline V gene data show CDR1 as MNHNS and CDR2 as SASEGT. This CDR3 contains 14 residues. Trimming pared 4 bases from V and 4 bases from J, leaving 12 bases between. The CDR3 reads CASSALPIPDTQYF. In DNA form, the CDR3 reads TGTGCCAGCAGTGCCCTCCCGATTCCAGATACGCAGTATTTT.

This clonotype was observed many times. The J gene is TRBJ2-4, the V gene TRBV20-1; TRBD2 aligns across 10 bases. CDR3 length: 14 amino acids. Germline V lookup: CDR1 DFQATT, CDR2 SNEGSKA (reference sequence). DNA for the CDR3: TGCAGCGTTAGCGGGAGGATAGCCAAAAACATTCAGTACTTC. This translates into CSVSGRIAKNIQYF.

This clonotype was observed many times. This chain joins TRBV2 and TRBJ2-2; TRBD1 matches 9 bases. The germline gives CDR1 SNHLY, CDR2 FYNNEI. This CDR3 has 14 residues. The V segment lost 7 bases and the J segment 3 bases; nucleotides outside the gene matches: 3. CDR3 coding DNA: TGTGCCAGCACCGGACAGGGGTACACCGGGGAGCTGTTTTTT. Translation gives CASTGQGYTGELFF.

This clonotype is deemed medium-sized. This rearrangement joins TRBV20-1 to TRBJ2-1, with no clear D. Trimming stripped 3 bases from V and 1 base from J, with 7 bases between. Germline V gene sequence: CDR1 DFQATT, CDR2 SNEGSKA (reference sequence). The CDR3 consists of 13 residues. The CDR3: CSASPDSYNEQFF. In DNA, the CDR3 is TGCAGTGCTAGTCCCGATTCCTACAATGAGCAGTTCTTC.

This clonotype was found many times. The chain employs TRBV2 and TRBJ2-7, with 8 bases fitting TRBD1. Germline lookup yields CDR1 SNHLY and CDR2 FYNNEI. Trimming removed 3 bases from V and 4 bases from J; junction bases left unmatched: 8. The CDR3 spans 15 residues. CDR3 nucleotide sequence: TGTGCCAGCAGTGACCGCAGGGGGCTTAGGTACGAGCAGTACTTC. This translates into CASSDRRGLRYEQYF.

This clonotype has more than one count but fewer than ten. V and J are TRBV3-1 and TRBJ2-2, with TRBD1 identical over 12 bases. Germline lookup yields CDR1 LGHDT and CDR2 YNNKEL (reference sequence). The junction had 3 bases not matched to a gene; V was cut back by 1 base and J by 6 bases. The CDR3 contains 16 residues. The CDR3 coding sequence is TGTGCCAGCAGCCAAGTTGGGACAGGGGGCCCCGGGGAGCTGTTTTTT. It is translated as CASSQVGTGGPGELFF.

This clonotype occurred a few times. The V gene is TRBV3-1, the J gene TRBJ2-2; D is possibly TRBD2 (6 bases). Germline loops: CDR1 LGHDT, CDR2 YNNKEL (reference sequence). V was pared by 0 bases and J by 5 bases, with 7 bases between. CDR3 length: 14 residues. As DNA, the CDR3 is TGTGCCAGCAGCCAAGAGGGACTGACCGGGGAGCTGTTTTTT. Its translation is CASSQEGLTGELFF.

The genes are TRBV7-2 and TRBJ2-5; D not certain. Germline values: CDR1 SGHTA, CDR2 FQGNSA. V was cut by 5 bases and J by 3 bases, with 10 bases left in between. The CDR3 extends over 13 amino acids. The CDR3 DNA sequence: TGTGCCAGCAGCGACGGCCCCAAAGAGACCCAGTACTTC. Encoded protein: CASSDGPKETQYF.

The table lists this clonotype with many counts. Here the CDR3 reads CASSATSGSYVGNEQFF. Here the CDR3 DNA reads TGTGCCAGCAGCGCTACTAGCGGGAGTTATGTTGGGAATGAGCAGTTCTTC. V and J are TRBV25-1 and TRBJ2-1; 11 bases match TRBD2. With 6 bases clipped from V and 7 bases from J, the junction kept 14 bases outside the gene matches. The CDR3 extends over 17 amino acids. Germline values: CDR1 MGHDK, CDR2 SYGVNS.

This clonotype has ten or more counts. The chain couples TRBV11-2 to TRBJ2-1, with 8 bases fitting TRBD2. After removal of 4 bases from V and 10 bases from J, the junction contained 15 bases not matched to a gene. Germline CDR1 reads SGHAT; CDR2 reads FQNNGV. The CDR3 is made up of 16 amino acids. CDR3 nucleotide sequence: TGTGCCAGCAGCTCCGATATTAGCGGGAAATTTGGGGAGCAGTTCTTC. Its protein is CASSSDISGKFGEQFF.

The chain recombines TRBV6-2 or TRBV6-3 with TRBJ2-1; D not resolved. The CDR3 has 11 amino acids. Trimming took off 4 bases at V and 8 bases at J, with 6 bases between the two ends. The germline V gene encodes CDR1 MNHEY and CDR2 SVGEGT. CDR3 sequence: CASSFGDEQFF. DNA for the CDR3: TGTGCCAGCAGTTTCGGCGATGAGCAGTTCTTC.

The chain couples TRBV6-5 to TRBJ2-7; D unresolved. Germline V CDR1 and CDR2: MNHEY, SVGAGI. V was pared by 0 bases and J by 2 bases, with 8 bases between. The CDR3 has 14 amino acids. This CDR3 is CASSYSMMAYEQYF. The CDR3 DNA follows: TGTGCCAGCAGTTACTCGATGATGGCCTACGAGCAGTACTTC.

J is TRBJ2-3 and V is TRBV29-1; D ambiguous. The ends were cut back, 3 bases at V and 7 bases at J, with 2 bases in the middle. The CDR3 length is 9 residues. Looked up from germline, CDR1 is SQVTM and CDR2 is ANQGSEA. The CDR3 reads CSVDHTQYF. The CDR3 DNA reads TGCAGCGTTGACCATACGCAGTATTTT.

This clonotype was counted ten times or more. The chain couples TRBV6-2 or TRBV6-3 to TRBJ2-1, with 9 nucleotides matching TRBD1. Per the germline V gene, CDR1 is MNHEY and CDR2 is SVGEGT. The junction had 10 bases not matched to a gene; V was cut back by 11 bases and J by 14 bases. This CDR3 is 11 amino acids long. In DNA form, the CDR3 reads TGTGCCTGCAAGAGTACAGGGGGCGAGTTCTTC. This encodes CACKSTGGEFF.

Details on this clonotype: Lacking the conserved final phenylalanine or tryptophan, this CDR3 likely reflects a read error. The CDR3 DNA is TGTGCCAGCAGCTTTTCTCTGGGGGCCAACGAGCAGTACTCC. As protein: CASSFSLGANEQYS. The rearrangement joins TRBV11-2 to TRBJ2-7; maybe TRBD1 (6 bases). Germline V lookup: CDR1 SGHAT, CDR2 FQNNGV. V shed 3 bases and J shed 5 bases, with 14 bases lying between them. This CDR3 contains 14 residues.

This clonotype turned up a few times. The J gene is TRBJ2-2, the V gene TRBV12-3 or TRBV12-4; D might be TRBD2 (6 bases). Trimming shortened V by 2 bases and J by 3 bases, and 19 bases separated the two germline ends. The CDR3 loop spans 18 amino acids. CDR3 sequence reads: CASSLPPFREDDTGELFF. CDR3 nucleotides: TGTGCCAGCAGTTTACCCCCGTTCAGGGAGGACGACACCGGGGAGCTGTTTTTT.

This clonotype was counted many times. This rearrangement joins TRBV28 to TRBJ2-5; tentative D call: TRBD1 (6 bases). CDR3 length: 15 residues. The germline V gene encodes CDR1 MDHEN and CDR2 SYDVKM. Trimming took off 7 bases at V and 3 bases at J, with 18 bases between the two ends. The DNA for the CDR3 is TGTGCCAGCACCGCCGCAGGGGCGCGGAAAGAGACCCAGTACTTC. Translating gives CASTAAGARKETQYF. The whole variable domain, filled in from reference TRBV28 and TRBJ2-5, reads DVKVTQSSRYLVKRTGEKVFLECVQDMDHENMFWYRQDPGLGLRLIYFSYDVKMKEKGDIPEGYSVSREKKERFSLILESASTNQTSMYLCASTAAGARKETQYFGPGTRLLVL.

This clonotype appeared many times. V gene TRBV25-1 combines with J gene TRBJ2-5; TRBD1 matches at 10 bases. V lost 2 bases, J lost 4 bases, and 16 bases stayed unmatched. This CDR3 contains 19 residues. Germline V CDR1 and CDR2: MGHDK, SYGVNS. The CDR3 sequence: CASSEGTGARKNPPETQYF. Here the CDR3 DNA reads TGTGCCAGCAGTGAAGGGACAGGGGCGCGGAAAAATCCCCCAGAGACCCAGTACTTC.

V gene TRBV4-2 combines with J gene TRBJ2-1; 14 bases agree with TRBD2. Per germline, CDR1 LGHNA and CDR2 YNFKEQ. CDR3 length: 16 amino acids. The junction had 3 bases not matched to a gene; V was cut back by 1 base and J by 7 bases. Here the CDR3 reads CASSQAGTSGGNEQFF. The CDR3, as DNA: TGTGCCAGCAGCCAAGCCGGGACTAGCGGGGGAAATGAGCAGTTCTTC.

Only a few counts were recorded for this clonotype. The chain employs TRBV6-1 and TRBJ2-1; D might be TRBD1 (5 bases). V lost 7 bases to trimming and J lost 2 bases, with 12 bases between them. Germline V CDR1 and CDR2: MNHNS, SASEGT. This CDR3 comprises 14 residues. CDR3 residues: CASTWQGPYNEQFF. The CDR3 coding sequence is TGTGCCAGCACGTGGCAGGGTCCCTACAATGAGCAGTTCTTC.

The CDR3 loop reads CASSQVGTSEIAKNIQYF. The CDR3 region has the DNA TGCGCCAGCAGCCAAGTCGGGACTAGCGAAATAGCCAAAAACATTCAGTACTTC. The chain links TRBV4-1 to TRBJ2-4; 10 nucleotides match TRBD2. CDR3 size: 18 residues. V trimming: 1 base; J trimming: 0 bases; junction bases outside the gene matches: 6. The germline gives CDR1 MGHRA, CDR2 YSYEKL.

This clonotype has a handful of counts. CDR3 nucleotides: TGTGCCAGCAGTTACGACGGAGCGGGAGGAGCAGATACGCAGTATTTT. This encodes CASSYDGAGGADTQYF. The genes are TRBV6-2 or TRBV6-3 and TRBJ2-3; 9 bases align to TRBD2. The CDR3 length is 16 residues. Germline V lookup: CDR1 MNHEY, CDR2 SVGEGT. V lost 2 bases and J lost 4; bases outside the gene matches: 7.